This TCR beta chain was sequenced for a study of kidney transplant recipient with SARS-CoV-2 infection. TCRdb re-analysed the reads in MiXCR, keeping a single row per CDR3 protein. The table includes about 250,000 distinct CDR3 sequences, less than 35% detected once. The V gene lost 6 bases and the J gene lost 2 bases, with 10 bases spanning the gap. The CDR3 is 14 residues long. There are many counts of this clonotype. This sequence originates from a male patient aged 30 to 39 who had COVID-19 and was a kidney transplant recipient. Some T cells may have originated in the graft donor. The chain links TRBV12-3 or TRBV12-4 to TRBJ1-4; D is ambiguous. This sample comprised a blood sample, obtained at baseline and between days 110 and 120 from a kidney transplant recipient. The CDR3 protein is CASSSGVTNEKLFF. In nucleotides, the CDR3 is TGTGCCAGCAGCTCGGGAGTCACTAATGAAAAACTGTTTTTT.